The source of this T cell receptor beta chain is a study of T cell repertoires in ileal Crohn's disease. Data came from immunoSEQ multiplex PCR; TCRdb stores just in-frame clones and leaves some out. The data contain around 15,000 clones, about 60% of them singletons. Trimming at V came to 4 bases and at J to 13 bases, leaving 13 bases not matched to a gene. This CDR3 is 16 amino acids long. Germline V gene lookup returns CDR1 SGHNT and CDR2 YYREEE (reference sequence). In this sample, this clone turned up a few times. The sample comprised ileal tissue. This clonotype was obtained from an adult with Crohn's disease. The V gene is TRBV5-4, the J gene TRBJ2-1; 14 bases are shared with TRBD2. CDR3 DNA: TGTGCCAGCAGCCAAACCCCGGGACTAGCGGGAGAGGTACAGTTCTTC. This sequence encodes CASSQTPGLAGEVQFF.